A selection of T cell receptor beta chains follows, all from one sample in a study of T-cell memory formation after mild COVID-19. TCRdb recomputed calls from the 5' RACE reads with MiXCR, one row per CDR3 protein. The table lists some 290,000 distinct CDR3 sequences, 15% to 20% of them singletons. Sequencing used PBMCs or a T cell subset sorted from them (not recorded which). These receptors all come from a young man who had mild COVID-19 (a few samples of this study predate the infection). Cell type and time point are not known. The CDR3 runs from the conserved cysteine through the conserved F or W. A D gene is named only where the DNA matches it firmly. Rows give clone size only sometimes, using once, few, many, or a class for an expanded clone.

v_gene: TRBV2
abundance: .
d_gene: .
j_gene: TRBJ1-3
CDR3aa: CASSVQRSGNTIYF
CDR3nt: TGTGCCAGCAGTGTACAGCGCTCTGGAAACACCATATATTTT

v_gene: TRBV28
abundance: few
d_gene: .
j_gene: TRBJ1-4
CDR3aa: CASTIRGVDEKLFF
CDR3nt: TGTGCCAGCACAATCAGGGGAGTCGATGAAAAACTGTTTTTT

v_gene: TRBV18
abundance: .
d_gene: .
j_gene: TRBJ1-5
CDR3aa: CASSKGTGSNQPQHF
CDR3nt: TGTGCCAGCTCAAAAGGGACCGGGAGCAATCAGCCCCAGCATTTT

v_gene: TRBV4-1
abundance: .
d_gene: TRBD2
j_gene: TRBJ2-7
CDR3aa: CASSPGKLAVYEQYF
CDR3nt: TGCGCCAGCAGCCCAGGTAAACTAGCGGTCTACGAGCAGTACTTC

v_gene: TRBV12-5
abundance: .
d_gene: TRBD2
j_gene: TRBJ2-3
CDR3aa: CASGLAGRSTDTQYF
CDR3nt: TGTGCTAGTGGTTTGGCCGGGAGGAGCACAGATACGCAGTATTTT

v_gene: TRBV29-1
abundance: few
d_gene: .
j_gene: TRBJ2-1
CDR3aa: CSVADRPYNEQFF
CDR3nt: TGCAGCGTTGCTGATAGGCCCTACAATGAGCAGTTCTTC

v_gene: TRBV11-2
abundance: many
d_gene: TRBD2
j_gene: TRBJ2-5
CDR3aa: CASSHGRRGGSETQYF
CDR3nt: TGTGCCAGCAGCCATGGCCGGCGGGGGGGATCGGAGACCCAGTACTTC

v_gene: TRBV29-1
abundance: .
d_gene: .
j_gene: TRBJ1-2
CDR3aa: CSGSEGYGYTF
CDR3nt: TGCAGCGGTTCGGAGGGGTATGGCTACACCTTC

v_gene: TRBV9
abundance: few
d_gene: TRBD2
j_gene: TRBJ2-3
CDR3aa: CASSVGAGGVYTQYF
CDR3nt: TGTGCCAGCAGCGTTGGAGCGGGGGGAGTGTATACGCAGTATTTT

v_gene: TRBV6-5
abundance: .
d_gene: .
j_gene: TRBJ1-2
CDR3aa: CASSYSGGHYGYTF
CDR3nt: TGTGCCAGCAGTTACTCGGGGGGACACTATGGCTACACCTTC

v_gene: TRBV7-2
abundance: many
d_gene: TRBD2
j_gene: TRBJ2-4
CDR3aa: CASSLPSGGSYIQYF
CDR3nt: TGTGCCAGCAGCTTACCTAGCGGGGGTTCATACATTCAGTACTTC

v_gene: TRBV12-3/TRBV12-4
abundance: few
d_gene: .
j_gene: TRBJ1-3
CDR3aa: CASSLSSVGNTIYF
CDR3nt: TGTGCCAGCAGCCTAAGTTCGGTGGGCAACACCATATATTTT

v_gene: TRBV5-1
abundance: .
d_gene: .
j_gene: TRBJ1-6
CDR3aa: CASSWTGVNSPLHF
CDR3nt: TGCGCCAGCAGCTGGACGGGGGTAAATTCACCCCTCCACTTT

v_gene: TRBV19
abundance: .
d_gene: .
j_gene: TRBJ2-5
CDR3aa: CASYGGSETQYF
CDR3nt: TGTGCCAGTTACGGTGGGTCTGAGACCCAGTACTTC

v_gene: TRBV7-6
abundance: many
d_gene: .
j_gene: TRBJ2-3
CDR3aa: CASSSLFVRSTDTQYF
CDR3nt: TGTGCCAGCAGCTCCCTCTTTGTGCGGAGCACAGATACGCAGTATTTT

v_gene: TRBV7-9
abundance: .
d_gene: .
j_gene: TRBJ2-2
CDR3aa: CASSLGSRELFF
CDR3nt: TGTGCCAGCAGCCTCGGGAGTAGGGAGCTGTTTTTT

v_gene: TRBV18
abundance: .
d_gene: .
j_gene: TRBJ1-2
CDR3aa: CASSPTAAISNYGYTF
CDR3nt: TGTGCCAGCTCACCAACGGCGGCAATTTCTAACTATGGCTACACCTTC

v_gene: TRBV4-3
abundance: .
d_gene: .
j_gene: TRBJ2-5
CDR3aa: CASSQVGFQETQYF
CDR3nt: TGCGCCAGCAGCCAAGTGGGGTTCCAAGAGACCCAGTACTTC

v_gene: TRBV7-3
abundance: many
d_gene: .
j_gene: TRBJ2-1
CDR3aa: CASSDGDGGGSYNEQFF
CDR3nt: TGTGCCAGCAGCGACGGGGACGGGGGTGGCTCCTACAATGAGCAGTTCTTC

v_gene: TRBV5-1
abundance: .
d_gene: .
j_gene: TRBJ2-5
CDR3aa: CASSSGRGRRETQYF
CDR3nt: TGCGCCAGCAGCTCTGGACGGGGAAGAAGGGAGACCCAGTACTTC

v_gene: TRBV6-1
abundance: few
d_gene: .
j_gene: TRBJ1-5
CDR3aa: CAGRGGTGEPQHF
CDR3nt: TGTGCCGGGCGTGGGGGAACTGGAGAGCCCCAGCATTTT

v_gene: TRBV3-1
abundance: few
d_gene: .
j_gene: TRBJ1-1
CDR3aa: CASSLGGARGNTEAFF
CDR3nt: TGTGCCAGCAGCCTCGGCGGGGCACGGGGGAACACTGAAGCTTTCTTT

v_gene: TRBV7-9
abundance: .
d_gene: TRBD1
j_gene: TRBJ1-4
CDR3aa: CASSFGQGRGSNEKLFF
CDR3nt: TGTGCCAGCAGCTTCGGACAGGGGCGAGGGTCTAATGAAAAACTGTTTTTT

v_gene: TRBV4-3
abundance: few
d_gene: .
j_gene: TRBJ2-6
CDR3aa: CASSQDWVTGANVLTF
CDR3nt: TGCGCCAGCAGCCAAGATTGGGTTACCGGGGCCAACGTCCTGACTTTC

v_gene: TRBV7-2
abundance: many
d_gene: TRBD2
j_gene: TRBJ2-5
CDR3aa: CASSLPLAGVETQYF
CDR3nt: TGTGCCAGCAGCTTACCACTAGCGGGGGTGGAGACCCAGTACTTC

v_gene: TRBV2
abundance: .
d_gene: .
j_gene: TRBJ1-5
CDR3aa: CASIPGEGSGQPQHF
CDR3nt: TGTGCCAGCATACCCGGGGAGGGGTCGGGGCAGCCCCAGCATTTT

v_gene: TRBV4-1
abundance: .
d_gene: .
j_gene: TRBJ2-3
CDR3aa: CASSQMFGASTDTQYF
CDR3nt: TGCGCCAGCAGCCAAATGTTTGGGGCCAGCACAGATACGCAGTATTTT

v_gene: TRBV6-5
abundance: few
d_gene: .
j_gene: TRBJ2-6
CDR3aa: CASSYGFSGANVLTF
CDR3nt: TGTGCCAGCAGTTACGGGTTCTCTGGGGCCAACGTCCTGACTTTC